This is a list of T cell receptor beta chains from one sample in a study of cytomegalovirus exposure and HLA in healthy donors. The assay was immunoSEQ multiplex PCR, and TCRdb's table has in-frame clones only and misses some. The data hold some 76,000 clones, with about 94% observed a single time. Material: PBMCs. These TCRs come from a woman aged 18-30 years in good health and CMV-seronegative. Each CDR3 is given with its conserved first and last residue. D genes are given only for firm matches. Some rows have no size entry. The others give once, few or many, or a class for an expanded clone.

TRBV15	TRBJ2-2	NA	NA	TGTGCCACCAGCAGAGATATTCCGACCGGGGAGCTGTTTTTT	CATSRDIPTGELFF
TRBV5-8	TRBJ2-3	NA	NA	TGTGCCAGCAGCCCCAGATCTAGCACAGATACGCAGTATTTT	CASSPRSSTDTQYF
TRBV2	TRBJ2-1	NA	NA	TGTGCCAGCAGTGGTACTACCGCCTACAATGAGCAGTTCTTC	CASSGTTAYNEQFF
TRBV7-9	TRBJ2-7	NA	TRBD2	TGTGCCAGCAGCTATAGCGCGGGAGGTCTCTACGAGCAGTACTTC	CASSYSAGGLYEQYF
TRBV4-2	TRBJ1-3	NA	TRBD1	TGTGCCAGCAGCCAAGGTGAGGGACAGTCACTCCTTTCGGCTGGAAACACCATATATTTT	CASSQGEGQSLLSAGNTIYF
TRBV30	TRBJ2-7	NA	NA	TGTGCCTGGAGTCCAGGTGGGTACGAGCAGTACTTC	CAWSPGGYEQYF
TRBV5-1	TRBJ2-3	NA	NA	TGCGCCAGCAGCCTGAGAGATACGCAGTATTTT	CASSLRDTQYF
TRBV27	TRBJ2-2	NA	NA	TGTGCCAGCAGCCAGAACACCGGGGAGCTGTTTTTT	CASSQNTGELFF
TRBV6-6	TRBJ2-7	NA	TRBD2	TGTGCCAGCAGCTTTGGACTAGCGGGATACGAGCAGTACTTC	CASSFGLAGYEQYF
TRBV29-1	TRBJ2-7	NA	TRBD2	TGCAGCGTTGAGGCCATCGGGACTAGCGGCTCCTACGAGCAGTACTTC	CSVEAIGTSGSYEQYF
TRBV5-1	TRBJ2-3	NA	TRBD2	TGCGCCAGCAGCACCGGACTAGCGGGAGATACGCAGTATTTT	CASSTGLAGDTQYF
TRBV28	TRBJ2-7	NA	TRBD1	TGTGCCAGCAGTTTGACAGGGGGCAGGGAGCAGTACTTC	CASSLTGGREQYF
TRBV5-4	TRBJ2-7	NA	TRBD1	TGTGCCAAACGACAGGGGGCAACTAACGAGCAGTACTTC	CAKRQGATNEQYF
TRBV7-2	TRBJ1-2	NA	NA	TGTGCCAGCAGCGGGCAGGCTAACTATGGCTACACCTTC	CASSGQANYGYTF
TRBV5-5	TRBJ2-5	NA	NA	TGTGCCAGCAGCTCAACAGTGAACCAAGAGACCCAGTACTTC	CASSSTVNQETQYF
TRBV13	TRBJ1-1	NA	NA	TGTGCCAGCAGCTTAGGATCTAGGGACACCGAAGCTTTCTTT	CASSLGSRDTEAFF
TRBV6-1	TRBJ2-7	once	NA	TGTGCCAGCAGTGAATCGTTCGGAGACTCCTACGAGCAGTACTTC	CASSESFGDSYEQYF
TRBV5-6	TRBJ1-1	NA	NA	TGTGCCAGCAGCTTTTCGGAGCGCATGAACACTGAAGCTTTCTTT	CASSFSERMNTEAFF
TRBV6-5	TRBJ2-1	once	TRBD2	TGTGCCAGCAGTTACCTCGGACTAGCCGATGAGCAGTTCTTC	CASSYLGLADEQFF